The subject of this entry is one T cell receptor (beta chain). The target of this receptor is not known. Nothing much larger sits one base from this clone, and base qualities are not available. The sample is drawn from a study of siplizumab effects on memory and regulatory T cells (dated by TCRdb to about 2019). Background for the entire study: The effect of the anti-CD2 antibody siplizumab on alloreactive T-cell subsets was examined in allogeneic mixed lymphocyte reactions constructed from human PBMCs. Findings and caveats that apply to the study as a whole: About 75-97% of proliferating CD4+ or CD8+ clones could not be given a naive or memory phenotype. In reactions with siplizumab, an average of approximately 69% of mappable alloreactive CD4+ clones were Treg-derived, compared with 25% to 30% in control reactions. Because sequences below about 10^-5 frequency were poorly captured, only a minor fraction of alloreactive clones could be mapped to unstimulated subsets. No functional confirmation was obtained for the suppressive function of proliferating Tregs from siplizumab cultures. Unstimulated naive T cells appeared to be more diverse than memory T cells, and naive cells seemed to make a substantial contribution to the alloresponse. Siplizumab significantly reduced the cumulative frequency of alloreactive sequences traceable to unstimulated CD4+ memory T cells.

There are 15 amino acids in the CDR3, from cysteine to phenylalanine inclusive. The DNA shown is the 45-base CDR3, in frame from base 1. The junction carries 13 bases between V and J, which are trimmed by 0 bases and 5 bases respectively. Taken from the germline V gene (reference sequence), the CDR1 and CDR2 loops are MNHEY and SMNVEV. In addition, sequencing in three donor pairs included unstimulated CD8+ effector memory subsets alongside CD4+ naive, CD8+ naive, CD8+ TEMRA and CD4+ memory subsets. Sorted unstimulated T cells and proliferating T cells recovered from mixed lymphocyte reactions underwent TCRbeta CDR3 sequencing. Fresh whole blood from approximately 9 HLA-typed healthy donors was used to isolate PBMCs. Library preparation was by the immunoSEQ multiplex PCR assay. Roughly 10^5 TCR templates per sample were assayed on the deep sequencing platform. Genomic DNA extracted from sorted T cells was used for TCRbeta CDR3 sequencing. In the paper's pipeline: The R programming language was used for clonal analysis of the TCRbeta CDR3 data. Comparing unstimulated samples against CFSE-low samples taken after the reaction was how alloreactive CD4+ and CD8+ clones were defined. Regulatory or non-regulatory origin of alloreactive CD4+ clones was assigned by matching sequences to the sorted unstimulated Treg and non-Treg repertoires. TCRdb took over this immuneACCESS table, retaining in-frame rearrangements with V and J assigned. Such tables are incomplete; in checked studies, under half of the missing clones stem from an unresolved V gene, and the remainder is unexplained. From that table come the V and J calls and clone size; the DNA was used to work out D and trimming. The table for this sample lists 94,000 or so clones; about 96% of them were counted only once. The ten largest make up around 0.03% of the sample.

The sequence derives from a human donor in good health. Sequencing used naive CD4+ T cells sorted from blood. Taken with the paper, the label for cell subset or site translates to: unstimulated naive T cells. The chain uses TRBV27 and TRBJ1-2; a weak D assignment points to TRBD1 (6 bases agree). For the CDR3, the sequence is CASSLSYGTGYGYTF. The nucleotides read TGTGCCAGCAGTTTATCGTACGGAACAGGGTATGGCTACACCTTC.